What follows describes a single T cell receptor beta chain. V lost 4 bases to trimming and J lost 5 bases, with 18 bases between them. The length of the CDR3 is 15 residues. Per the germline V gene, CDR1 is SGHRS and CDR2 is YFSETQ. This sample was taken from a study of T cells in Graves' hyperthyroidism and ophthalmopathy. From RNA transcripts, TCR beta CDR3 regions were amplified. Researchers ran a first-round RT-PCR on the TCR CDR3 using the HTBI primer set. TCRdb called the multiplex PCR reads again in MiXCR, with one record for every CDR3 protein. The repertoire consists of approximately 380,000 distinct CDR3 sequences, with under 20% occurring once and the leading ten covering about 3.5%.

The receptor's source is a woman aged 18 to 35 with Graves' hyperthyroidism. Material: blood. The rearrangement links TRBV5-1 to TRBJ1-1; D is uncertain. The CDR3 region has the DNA TGCGCCAGCAGCACGTACGAGGGAGCTGGGACTGAAGCTTTCTTT. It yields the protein CASSTYEGAGTEAFF.